This passage covers 19 T cell receptor beta chains from one sample sequenced in a study of shared clonotypes between healthy human individuals. Assay used: immunoSEQ multiplex PCR; TCRdb lists only in-frame clones, some missing. The table lists about 1.1 million clones, about four fifths of them singletons, with about 0.52% in the top ten. The sample taken for sequencing was memory CD4+ T cells from PBMCs. Subset here: CD45RA-negative fraction. These receptors all stem from a man between 18 and 29 years old in good health. Some clones in this sample may be carry-over from other donors' samples.

Only a few counts were recorded for this clone. The genes are TRBV18 and TRBJ1-4; a weak D match, TRBD1 (6 bases). Germline loops: CDR1 KGHSH, CDR2 LQKENI. Trimming left V 6 bases short and J 8 bases short, with 16 bases between. This CDR3 is built from 14 residues. CDR3 protein: CASSPSPGAEKLFF. The CDR3 DNA follows: TGTGCCAGCTCCCCAAGCCCGGGGGCAGAAAAACTGTTTTTT.

V and J are TRBV6-5 and TRBJ2-7; 7 bases are a match to TRBD2. Per germline, CDR1 MNHEY and CDR2 SVGAGI. The CDR3 consists of 15 residues. After removal of 6 bases from V and 2 bases from J, the junction contained 10 bases not matched to a gene. CDR3 nucleotides: TGTGCCAGCAGCCCGGTTTGGGCGGGGGCCTACGAGCAGTACTTC. Protein: CASSPVWAGAYEQYF.

This rearrangement joins TRBV4-1 to TRBJ1-5; 7 nucleotides line up with TRBD1. V lost 5 bases and J lost 1; bases outside the gene matches: 8. Germline V lookup: CDR1 MGHRA, CDR2 YSYEKL. The CDR3 sequence is 16 residues long. Written as DNA, the CDR3 is TGCGCCAGCAGCTCGGGACAGCCTCTGAGCAATCAGCCCCAGCATTTT. The encoded protein is CASSSGQPLSNQPQHF.

The chain combines TRBV10-3 with TRBJ2-7; the D gene is possibly TRBD1 (6 bases). V was cut by 3 bases and J by 2 bases, with 11 bases left in between. The length of the CDR3 is 14 residues. Germline lookup yields CDR1 ENHRY and CDR2 SYGVKD. CDR3 sequence (DNA): TGTGCCATCAGTGAATCCGGGACAACCTACGAGCAGTACTTC. Protein product: CAISESGTTYEQYF.

This chain uses TRBV5-1 with TRBJ1-2, with TRBD1 as a possible D gene (5 bases). Germline V gene sequence: CDR1 SGHRS, CDR2 YFSETQ. The V end was cut by 0 bases, the J end by 5 bases, with 11 bases between. CDR3 size: 14 residues. The CDR3 reads CASSLEGTEYGYTF. The CDR3, as DNA: TGCGCCAGCAGCTTGGAGGGGACTGAATATGGCTACACCTTC.

Points on this clone: One junction end disagrees with the germline gene, perhaps due to a read error. J is TRBJ2-7 and V is TRBV6-1; TRBD1 or TRBD2 may be the D gene (5 bases each). Germline lookup yields CDR1 MNHNS and CDR2 SASEGT. CDR3 size: 12 residues. Here the CDR3 reads CASSVHGTQGDF. The CDR3 DNA follows: TGTGCCAGCAGTGTACACGGGACCCAGGGCGACTTC.

The V call is TRBV7-9, the J call TRBJ1-1; no firm D call. The CDR3 has 15 residues. The V and J ends lost 5 bases and 1 base respectively, with 14 bases between them. Per germline, CDR1 SEHNR and CDR2 FQNEAQ (reference sequence). CDR3 nucleotide sequence: TGTGCCAGCAGCCCTGTGGCGGGGAGGAACACTGAAGCTTTCTTT. It translates to CASSPVAGRNTEAFF.

The chain recombines TRBV7-2 with TRBJ2-5, with D tentatively TRBD2 (6 bases). The V gene lost 5 bases and the J gene lost 5 bases, with 18 bases spanning the gap. CDR1 is SGHTA, CDR2 FQGNSA, per germline. The CDR3 sequence is 15 residues long. The CDR3, as DNA: TGTGCCAGCAGCCCCCTAGCGCTGGGCAGGGAGACCCAGTACTTC. Encoded protein: CASSPLALGRETQYF.

For the CDR3, the DNA is TGTGCCAGCAGCCGCCGGGGTATCGGCAATCAGCCCCAGCATTTT. It yields the protein CASSRRGIGNQPQHF. This chain links TRBV7-2 with TRBJ1-5, with unresolved D. There are 15 residues in the CDR3. The V gene's germline CDR1 is SGHTA and CDR2 FQGNSA. Trimming stripped 5 bases from V and 2 bases from J, with 13 bases between.

This clone appeared a single time. The CDR3 DNA reads as TGTGCCATCAGTGAGTCGGGAGTCTCCGGCTACACCTTC. Translation: CAISESGVSGYTF. This sequence joins TRBV10-3 and TRBJ1-2, with unresolved D. This CDR3 contains 13 residues. In germline, CDR1 is ENHRY, CDR2 SYGVKD. V lost 0 bases to trimming and J lost 8 bases, with 10 bases between them.

The chain recombines TRBV7-3 with TRBJ2-2; 10 bases line up with TRBD2. The length of the CDR3 is 16 residues. Germline-derived CDR1 and CDR2 are SGHTA and FQGTGA. V dropped 5 bases and J dropped 4; count of bases not matched to a gene: 7. This CDR3 is CASSRMGLATTGELFF. The CDR3 DNA sequence: TGTGCCAGCAGCAGAATGGGACTAGCGACCACCGGGGAGCTGTTTTTT.

The chain has TRBV7-9 and TRBJ2-7; possible D gene TRBD1, 6 bases. The CDR3 spans 14 residues. CDR1 is SEHNR and CDR2 is FQNEAQ in the germline V gene (reference sequence). Trimming cost V 1 base and J 5 bases, with 12 bases left between them. The CDR3 nucleotides read TGTGCCAGCAGCTTAGGTAGGGGGAACCACGAGCAGTACTTC. It is translated as CASSLGRGNHEQYF.

This clone was observed a few times. The chain combines TRBV13 with TRBJ1-2, with 7 bases identical to TRBD1. The CDR3 runs 14 residues. Looked up from germline, CDR1 is PRHDT and CDR2 is FYEKMQ (reference sequence). V gave up 5 bases and J gave up 3 bases; unmatched junction bases: 6. CDR3 sequence: CASSTYDRDYGYTF. The CDR3 bases are TGTGCCAGCAGCACTTATGACAGGGACTATGGCTACACCTTC.

The chain combines TRBV7-6 with TRBJ2-1; D ambiguous. The CDR3 runs to 14 residues. The V end lost 5 bases, the J end lost 3 bases, and 11 bases lay between the germline ends. Germline CDR1 SGHVS, CDR2 FNYEAQ. For the CDR3, the DNA is TGTGCCAGCAGCCCCCGGACGGACTACAATGAGCAGTTCTTC. The encoded protein is CASSPRTDYNEQFF.

This clone has just one count. The V call is TRBV28, the J call TRBJ2-7; weak D call: TRBD2 (6 bases). The germline V and J ends were trimmed by 3 bases and 2 bases, with 14 bases remaining between them. Germline loops: CDR1 MDHEN, CDR2 SYDVKM. The CDR3 length is 15 residues. Here the CDR3 DNA reads TGTGCCAGCAGTTTCTCCGGGACTGGGACCTACGAGCAGTACTTC. Protein sequence: CASSFSGTGTYEQYF.

V and J are TRBV10-3 and TRBJ2-4; D is unclear. CDR3 length: 11 residues. Germline assignment: CDR1 ENHRY and CDR2 SYGVKD. V dropped 0 bases and J dropped 6 bases, with 0 bases sitting between them. CDR3 sequence (DNA): TGTGCCATCAGTGAGTCAAACATTCAGTACTTC. This gives the protein CAISESNIQYF.

This clone was counted many times. The V gene is TRBV5-6, the J gene TRBJ2-5; possible D gene TRBD2, 5 bases. The CDR3 has 17 residues. Trimming shortened V by 2 bases and J by 4 bases, and 21 bases separated the two germline ends. Germline CDR1 reads SGHDT; CDR2 reads YYEEEE. CDR3 protein: CASSLLRAARSGETQYF. CDR3 DNA: TGTGCCAGCAGCTTACTCCGAGCGGCCCGGAGCGGAGAGACCCAGTACTTC.

This chain connects TRBV29-1 to TRBJ2-3; TRBD2 might be the D (6 bases). The CDR3 has 13 residues. V lost 4 bases to trimming and J lost 1 base, with 9 bases between them. In germline, CDR1 is SQVTM, CDR2 ANQGSEA. The CDR3 coding sequence is TGCAGCGTTGCGACGGGAGGCACAGATACGCAGTATTTT. Encoded protein: CSVATGGTDTQYF.

This chain uses TRBV29-1 with TRBJ1-5; 10 bases map to TRBD1. Trimming removed 6 bases from V and 2 bases from J; junction bases left unmatched: 16. The CDR3 extends over 18 amino acids. Looked up from germline, CDR1 is SQVTM and CDR2 is ANQGSEA. CDR3 sequence: CSVQTPGQGPLGNQPQHF. DNA for the CDR3: TGCAGCGTCCAAACCCCGGGACAGGGGCCCTTGGGCAATCAGCCCCAGCATTTT.